One and the same sample provided the 5 T cell receptor beta chains below, sequenced in a study of blood T cells in healthy people across ages. With a J-beta primer mix and a sample-barcoded 5' primer, a second PCR ran about 7 to 12 cycles. TCRdb passed the 5' RACE reads through MiXCR, listing each CDR3 protein once. Among about 970,000 distinct CDR3 sequences, roughly 50% were seen once, and the ten largest hold about 22%. The sequencing sample was made of blood. The receptors shown here come from a woman aged 55-69 years in good health.

In DNA form, the CDR3 reads TGCGCCAGCGGCGACAGGGTGGGCACTGAAGCTTTCTTT. Its translation is CASGDRVGTEAFF. The chain couples TRBV5-1 to TRBJ1-1; TRBD1 matches 7 bases. CDR3 length: 13 residues. The ends lost 7 bases at V and 4 bases at J; junction bases unmatched: 7. Germline V gene data show CDR1 as SGHRS and CDR2 as YFSETQ.

The chain links TRBV28 to TRBJ2-3, with 9 bases aligning to TRBD2. J gave up 3 bases and V 7 bases, and 5 bases lay outside the gene matches. The CDR3 sequence is 14 residues long. The germline CDR1 and CDR2 sequences are MDHEN and SYDVKM. CDR3 nucleotides: TGTGCCAGCATCCCTAGCGGGACAACAGATACGCAGTATTTT. It specifies CASIPSGTTDTQYF.

The chain combines TRBV7-6 with TRBJ2-7; D is undetermined. There are 17 residues in the CDR3. Per germline, CDR1 SGHVS and CDR2 FNYEAQ. The V and J ends lost 5 bases and 3 bases respectively, with 23 bases between them. CDR3 DNA: TGTGCCAGCAGCCCGAACCCCACAGAGCCTTGGGGCTACGAGCAGTACTTC. It translates to CASSPNPTEPWGYEQYF.

The chain employs TRBV20-1 and TRBJ1-6, with a tentative D call TRBD1 (6 bases). This CDR3 has 11 residues. V was trimmed by 0 bases and J by 17 bases, leaving 11 bases between them. Germline V gene sequence: CDR1 DFQATT, CDR2 SNEGSKA (reference sequence). The CDR3 protein is CSAREGQSIHF. The CDR3 DNA reads TGCAGTGCTAGAGAAGGACAGTCGATCCACTTT.

This clonotype was recorded a few times. The rearrangement links TRBV3-1 to TRBJ1-5; possible D gene TRBD1, 6 bases. The V and J ends lost 0 bases and 4 bases respectively, with 13 bases between them. Germline CDR1 and CDR2: LGHDT and YNNKEL (reference sequence). The CDR3 is 16 amino acids. The CDR3, as DNA: TGTGCCAGCAGCCAAGATTACGGACAGTCGAATCAGCCCCAGCATTTT. It encodes CASSQDYGQSNQPQHF.